This TCR beta chain was profiled in a study of blood T cell repertoires in COVID-19. Study-wide context: Samples came from the United States, Italy and Spain, spanning acute and convalescent COVID-19. Sources were T cells, B-cell-depleted T cells, or PBMCs; the material itself was cDNA or gDNA.

The CDR3 runs 16 residues. The V gene end was trimmed by 5 bases and the J gene end by 8 bases; junction bases not matched to a gene: 16. Germline assignment: CDR1 SGHAT and CDR2 FQNNGV. Per the authors' pipeline: Amplification with reference gene primers provided the estimates of nucleated cell counts. Some clones are missing from TCRdb's copy, which holds only in-frame ones; the method was immunoSEQ multiplex PCR. V, J and clone size are taken as reported in that table, and D and trimming were inferred from the DNA itself. The table lists 100,000 to 110,000 clones, approximately 86% of them singletons.

The rearrangement uses TRBV11-2 and TRBJ1-2; the match to TRBD1 covers 8 bases. This TCR was recovered from a human donor in a cohort sampled during active COVID-19. Input material: peripheral blood. Here the CDR3 DNA reads TGTGCCAGCAGCCGGGACAGGATCGCCAGCTGGGGGGGCTACACCTTC. Its protein is CASSRDRIASWGGYTF.